Included here is one T cell receptor beta chain sequence, with context. Its target is unknown. This record comes from a study of CD8 T cells in ankylosing spondylitis. Study results and caveats: Previous work reported some of these motif variants in the synovial fluid and blood of reactive arthritis. Characteristic of ankylosing spondylitis blood, it appeared, was a TCR beta motif comprising roughly 8 highly homologous variants.

Researchers built TCR beta libraries using quantitative 5'-RACE with molecular barcodes. TCRdb independently ran MiXCR on the 5' RACE reads; one entry per CDR3 protein. The sample contains roughly 440,000 distinct CDR3 sequences, 17% of which appear only once. Trimming cost V 1 base and J 0 bases, with 9 bases left between them. Germline lookup yields CDR1 DFQATT and CDR2 SNEGSKA (reference sequence). This CDR3 comprises 14 residues. The chain combines TRBV20-1 with TRBJ1-1; D call uncertain. Sequencing was done on a sample of blood, either unsorted or a sorted T cell fraction (not recorded which). This TCR was recovered from a male donor with ankylosing spondylitis. This chain's CDR3 is CSARAGSVNTEAFF. The CDR3, as DNA: TGCAGTGCTAGAGCCGGGTCGGTGAACACTGAAGCTTTCTTT.